Reported below is one TCR beta chain. Its specificity is unknown. There were TCR beta CDR3 regions amplified from RNA transcripts. Carried out on the TCR CDR3, a first-round RT-PCR used the HTBI primer set. TCRdb reprocessed the multiplex PCR reads with MiXCR, giving one entry per CDR3 protein. The data contain about 400,000 distinct CDR3 sequences, more than 13% of them seen just once; the ten biggest clones take up 28%. This entry comes from a study of T cells in Graves' hyperthyroidism and ophthalmopathy. Study at large: At initial diagnosis, before any treatment had begun, peripheral blood was obtained. Study conclusions and caveats: Most clonotypes expanded in thyroid above 0.001 were likewise present in blood. Ophthalmopathy and stable hyperthyroidism were separated by a 13 V-J model.

The CDR3 sequence is 13 residues long. Trimming stripped 4 bases from V and 7 bases from J, with 13 bases between. The V gene's germline CDR1 is MDHEN and CDR2 SYDVKM. V gene TRBV28 combines with J gene TRBJ1-2; a possible D gene is TRBD1 (5 bases). The sequence was obtained from a man over 45 with Graves' ophthalmopathy. The sample was blood. The CDR3 reads CASSSGYSLGYTF. The DNA for the CDR3 is TGTGCCAGCAGTTCAGGGTATTCTCTTGGCTACACCTTC.